This section outlines one T cell receptor beta chain sequence together with its context. The junction departs from the called germline gene at one end, perhaps through a read error. The same CDR3 is also encoded by other DNA sequences in this sample. Germline CDR1 reads SNHLY; CDR2 reads FYNNEI. The CDR3 runs 10 residues. The source of the sample is a study of lymphopenia after photon versus proton radiotherapy. Assay used: immunoSEQ multiplex PCR; TCRdb lists only in-frame clones, some missing. The table lists around 15,000 clones, less than 90% of them singletons. The chain employs TRBV2 and TRBJ2-7; no definite D call. The source was peripheral blood, collected from a patient treated with proton-based radiotherapy. The receptor's source is a woman between 55 and 75 years old with cholangiocarcinoma. Some clones in this sample may be carry-over from other donors' samples. DNA of the CDR3: TGCGCCATCCGACTCGGCCAGCAGTACTTC. Amino acid sequence: CAIRLGQQYF.